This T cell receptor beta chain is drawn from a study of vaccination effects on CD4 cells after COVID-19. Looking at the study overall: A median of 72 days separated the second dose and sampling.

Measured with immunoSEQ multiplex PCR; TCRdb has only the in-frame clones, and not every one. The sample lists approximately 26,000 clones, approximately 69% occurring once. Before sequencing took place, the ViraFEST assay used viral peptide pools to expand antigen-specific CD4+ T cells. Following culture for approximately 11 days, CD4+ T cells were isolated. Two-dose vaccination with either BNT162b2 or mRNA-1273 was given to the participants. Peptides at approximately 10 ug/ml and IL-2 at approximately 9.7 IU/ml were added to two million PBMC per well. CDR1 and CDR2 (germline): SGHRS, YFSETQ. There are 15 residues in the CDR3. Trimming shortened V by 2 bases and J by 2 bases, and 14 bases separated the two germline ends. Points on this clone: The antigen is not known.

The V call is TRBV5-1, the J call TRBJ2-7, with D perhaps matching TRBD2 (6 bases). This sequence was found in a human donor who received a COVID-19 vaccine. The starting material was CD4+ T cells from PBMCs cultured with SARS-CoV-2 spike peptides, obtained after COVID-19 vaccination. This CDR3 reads CASSLALGGPYEQYF. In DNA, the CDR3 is TGCGCCAGCAGCTTAGCCCTCGGGGGTCCCTACGAGCAGTACTTC.